This passage covers 20 T cell receptor beta chains from one sample sequenced in a study of cytomegalovirus exposure and HLA in healthy donors. The PCR contained 60 Vbeta and 13 Jbeta primers. The assay was immunoSEQ multiplex PCR, and TCRdb's table has in-frame clones only and misses some. This table holds about 180,000 clones, more than 60% found once. Sequencing was done on a sample of PBMCs. Receptors were obtained from a woman aged 55 to 70 in good health and CMV-seropositive.

The gene calls are TRBV9 and TRBJ1-4; D might be TRBD1 (6 bases). V was shortened by 2 bases and J by 2 bases, with 13 bases between the two germline ends. There are 16 residues in the CDR3. Germline values: CDR1 SGDLS, CDR2 YYNGEE. The CDR3 spells CASSVNQGLTNEKLFF. The CDR3 DNA reads TGTGCCAGCAGCGTGAACCAGGGGCTCACTAATGAAAAACTGTTTTTT.

The J gene is TRBJ1-5, the V gene TRBV4-2; 7 positions agree with TRBD1. The V gene end was trimmed by 4 bases and the J gene end by 5 bases; junction bases not matched to a gene: 20. CDR3 length: 19 amino acids. The germline V gene encodes CDR1 LGHNA and CDR2 YNFKEQ. The CDR3 sequence is CASSRATGANGGQDQPQHF. In DNA form, the CDR3 reads TGTGCCAGCAGCCGAGCAACAGGGGCCAATGGGGGGCAAGATCAGCCCCAGCATTTT.

V is TRBV5-4 and J is TRBJ1-2; D remains ambiguous. Between the trimmed V and J ends, which lost 2 bases and 4 bases, there was a span of 6 bases. CDR3 length: 12 residues. Germline lookup yields CDR1 SGHNT and CDR2 YYREEE (reference sequence). CDR3 protein: CASSLSSYGYTF. The CDR3 DNA reads as TGTGCCAGCAGCTTATCCAGCTATGGCTACACCTTC.

V gene TRBV27 combines with J gene TRBJ2-5; D is unclear. CDR3 length: 13 residues. V lost 4 bases and J lost 2, with 8 bases in between. CDR1 and CDR2 (germline): MNHEY, SMNVEV (reference sequence). CDR3 DNA sequence: TGTGCCAGCAGTTCGAGTTCACAAGAGACCCAGTACTTC. It is translated as CASSSSSQETQYF.

The chain has TRBV28 and TRBJ1-1; 11 nucleotides line up with TRBD1. This CDR3 contains 15 residues. From germline, CDR1 is MDHEN and CDR2 SYDVKM. After removal of 5 bases from V and 1 base from J, the junction contained 3 bases not matched to a gene. CDR3: CASSGQGAGNTEAFF. For the CDR3, the DNA is TGTGCCAGCAGTGGACAGGGGGCAGGGAACACTGAAGCTTTCTTT. Based on the CDR3 plus reference TRBV28 and TRBJ1-1, the full variable domain is DVKVTQSSRYLVKRTGEKVFLECVQDMDHENMFWYRQDPGLGLRLIYFSYDVKMKEKGDIPEGYSVSREKKERFSLILESASTNQTSMYLCASSGQGAGNTEAFFGQGTRLTVV.

The chain recombines TRBV18 with TRBJ2-5, with 7 bases identical to TRBD1. CDR3 length: 15 residues. V was pared by 6 bases and J by 4 bases, with 11 bases of the junction left unmatched. CDR1 is KGHSH, CDR2 LQKENI, per germline. The CDR3 DNA reads as TGTGCCAGCTCTTTCTTGACAGGGAAAGGAGAGACCCAGTACTTC. This translates into CASSFLTGKGETQYF.

The chain combines TRBV29-1 with TRBJ1-2, with 7 positions matching TRBD1. The germline CDR1 and CDR2 sequences are SQVTM and ANQGSEA. The V and J ends lost 2 bases and 3 bases, in that order; junction bases with no gene match: 3. This CDR3 has 13 amino acids. The CDR3 bases are TGCAGCGTTGAACTAGGGGGCCACTATGGCTACACCTTC. Translating it yields CSVELGGHYGYTF.

The chain links TRBV6-5 to TRBJ1-2; D is unclear. Trimming removed 3 bases at V and 7 bases at J, with 12 bases between. The CDR3 consists of 13 residues. CDR1 and CDR2 (germline): MNHEY, SVGAGI. The CDR3 DNA is TGTGCCAGCAGTTATTCGGGGAGTCGTGGCTACACCTTC. Translating gives CASSYSGSRGYTF.

J is TRBJ2-7 and V is TRBV2; a possible D gene is TRBD2 (6 bases). From germline, CDR1 is SNHLY and CDR2 FYNNEI. The CDR3 is 13 residues long. Between the trimmed V and J ends, which lost 7 bases and 3 bases, there was a span of 13 bases. This CDR3 is CASKTSLIYEQYF. In DNA, the CDR3 is TGTGCCAGCAAGACTAGTTTAATCTACGAGCAGTACTTC.

The V and J genes are TRBV11-2 and TRBJ2-3; D not certain. The V end lost 3 bases, the J end lost 8 bases, and 6 bases lay between the germline ends. The CDR3 sequence is 11 residues long. CDR1 is SGHAT, CDR2 FQNNGV, per germline. DNA of the CDR3: TGTGCCAGCAGCTTTCGCAGTACGCAGTATTTT. Translated: CASSFRSTQYF. The full variable domain, its missing parts supplied by reference TRBV11-2 and TRBJ2-3, is EAGVAQSPRYKIIEKRQSVAFWCNPISGHATLYWYQQILGQGPKLLIQFQNNGVVDDSQLPKDRFSAERLKGVDSTLKIQPAKLEDSAVYLCASSFRSTQYFGPGTRLTVL.

V gene TRBV27 combines with J gene TRBJ2-7, with TRBD1 identical over 8 bases. The germline V gene encodes CDR1 MNHEY and CDR2 SMNVEV (reference sequence). J was trimmed by 5 bases and V by 8 bases; bases with no gene match: 5. This CDR3 is built from 12 residues. The CDR3 spells CASRDRGHEQYF. The CDR3 DNA follows: TGTGCCAGCCGAGACAGGGGCCACGAGCAGTACTTC.

The chain uses TRBV28 and TRBJ2-6, with 8 bases that match TRBD2. The CDR3 is made up of 14 amino acids. Germline CDR1 and CDR2: MDHEN and SYDVKM. This CDR3 is CASGAASGANVLTF. CDR3 nucleotide sequence: TGTGCTAGCGGGGCGGCCTCTGGGGCCAACGTCCTGACTTTC.

The chain joins TRBV4-2 to TRBJ2-7; 9 positions agree with TRBD2. There are 15 residues in the CDR3. The V gene's germline CDR1 is LGHNA and CDR2 YNFKEQ. V dropped 1 base and J dropped 1; count of bases not matched to a gene: 2. CDR3 protein: CASSQVTSGSYEQYF. The CDR3 nucleotides read TGTGCCAGCAGCCAAGTCACTAGCGGGTCCTACGAGCAGTACTTC.

This chain joins TRBV19 and TRBJ2-1; 14 bases match TRBD2. This CDR3 is 20 amino acids long. Trimming took 6 bases from V and 5 from J; bases not matched to a gene: 18. Germline CDR1 LNHDA, CDR2 SQIVND (reference sequence). CDR3 protein: CASSRIKGLAGASIHNEQFF. Here the CDR3 DNA reads TGTGCCAGTAGCCGTATAAAGGGACTAGCGGGGGCCAGCATACACAATGAGCAGTTCTTC.

The chain couples TRBV6-1 to TRBJ1-6, with TRBD1 matching 10 bases. Germline trimming cut 3 bases from V and 8 bases from J; bases unmatched to any gene: 4. The CDR3 is made up of 15 amino acids. Looked up from germline, CDR1 is MNHNS and CDR2 is SASEGT. The CDR3 loop reads CASSDRDRGDSPLHF. For the CDR3, the DNA is TGTGCCAGCAGTGACCGGGACAGGGGTGATTCACCCCTCCACTTT.

The V gene is TRBV23-1, the J gene TRBJ2-6; 8 positions agree with TRBD1. TRBV23-1 is recorded as an ORF, its role being uncertain. With V trimmed by 3 bases and J by 0 bases, 13 bases remained unmatched. The CDR3 loop spans 20 amino acids. CDR3 nucleotide sequence: TGCGCCAGCAGTCAGTCAGTCCCGGGGACAGGACGCTCTGGGGCCAACGTCCTGACTTTC. This sequence encodes CASSQSVPGTGRSGANVLTF.

This chain joins TRBV2 and TRBJ1-4, with D tentatively TRBD1 (5 bases). Trimming took off 3 bases at V and 1 base at J, with 9 bases between the two ends. This CDR3 comprises 15 residues. Germline V gene data show CDR1 as SNHLY and CDR2 as FYNNEI. The CDR3 coding sequence is TGTGCCAGCAGTGAGGGGGGTAGAACTAATGAAAAACTGTTTTTT. Translating gives CASSEGGRTNEKLFF.

V usage is TRBV4-2 and J usage is TRBJ2-3; D remains unclear. CDR3 length: 20 amino acids. Trimming removed 0 bases from V and 1 base from J, with 23 bases in between. The V gene's germline CDR1 is LGHNA and CDR2 YNFKEQ. The CDR3 loop reads CASSQDITAASLSGTDTQYF. Here the CDR3 DNA reads TGTGCCAGCAGCCAAGATATTACAGCAGCCTCTCTATCTGGCACAGATACGCAGTATTTT.

This clone was seen only once. The rearrangement links TRBV7-3 to TRBJ2-3; 10 bases map to TRBD1. Germline values: CDR1 SGHTA, CDR2 FQGTGA. The J segment lost 6 bases and the V segment lost 4 bases, leaving 10 bases of the junction unmatched. The CDR3 length is 16 residues. CDR3 residues: CASSSQGTGVKDTQYF. CDR3 coding DNA: TGTGCCAGCAGCTCCCAGGGGACAGGGGTGAAGGATACGCAGTATTTT.

This sequence joins TRBV18 and TRBJ1-6, with TRBD1 matching 7 bases. V lost 6 bases to trimming and J lost 6 bases; unmatched junction nucleotides: 8. There are 15 residues in the CDR3. CDR1 is KGHSH and CDR2 is LQKENI in the germline V gene. The CDR3 protein is CASSVTGERNSPLHF. In DNA, the CDR3 is TGTGCCAGCTCGGTTACAGGGGAACGTAATTCACCCCTCCACTTT.